Described below is a single TCR beta chain sequence and its context. Clones were sequenced by immunoSEQ multiplex PCR, and TCRdb holds only the in-frame ones, with some missing. The sample lists around 99,000 clones, more than 70% occurring once. CDR3 length equals 15 residues. Germline V lookup: CDR1 LGHDT, CDR2 YNNKEL (reference sequence). V shed 2 bases and J shed 2 bases, with 7 bases lying between them. The data were taken from a study of T cell responses to AZD1222 COVID-19 vaccine. The sample here was peripheral blood, taken 28 days after the second AZD1222 dose. The sequence came from an adult who received the AZD1222 COVID-19 vaccine. The chain combines TRBV3-1 (or the pseudogene TRBV3-2) with TRBJ1-6; D unclear. The CDR3 region is CASSQQTTYNSPLHF. CDR3 nucleotide sequence: TGTGCCAGCAGCCAACAGACCACCTATAATTCACCCCTCCACTTT.